The clone carrying this TCR beta chain appeared a few times. This sample is drawn from a study of shared clonotypes between healthy human individuals. The V end was cut by 0 bases, the J end by 0 bases, with 6 bases between. The CDR3 has 14 amino acids. CDR1 and CDR2 (germline): KGHSH, LQKENI. Generated by immunoSEQ multiplex PCR, the TCRdb table keeps only in-frame clones and is missing some. In the table there are 170,000 or so clones, around 63% of which are singletons. The sequence derives from a man younger than 45 in good health. The chain carries TRBV18 and TRBJ2-7, with D unclear. The sample consisted of memory CD4+ T cells sorted from blood. Subset described: CD45RA-negative fraction. CDR3 protein: CASSPPSNSYEQYF. CDR3 coding DNA: TGTGCCAGCTCACCACCGTCTAACTCCTACGAGCAGTACTTC.